The rows below give T cell receptor beta chains drawn from one sample of a study of metastatic and nonmetastatic thyroid tumors. TCRdb ran MiXCR on the PCR reads. Among roughly 14,000 clones listed, roughly a quarter were seen once. Sequenced sample: blood. All receptors come from a female donor with papillary thyroid cancer or a benign thyroid nodule (not recorded which). Some clones in this sample may be carry-over from other donors' samples. CDR3s include the opening cysteine and the closing phenylalanine or tryptophan. Fields, in order: J gene, clone size, D gene, V gene, CDR3 DNA, CDR3 protein. A D gene is named only where the DNA matches it firmly. A clone size is listed for some rows: how often the clone was seen (once, few, many), or a class if it is expanded.

J gene: TRBJ1-5
clone size: many
D gene: .
V gene: TRBV16
CDR3 DNA: TGTGCCAGCAGCCACTCGGGCCGGGGGCGAGATCAGCCCCAGCATTTT
CDR3 protein: CASSHSGRGRDQPQHF

J gene: TRBJ2-5
clone size: many
D gene: TRBD2
V gene: TRBV10-3
CDR3 DNA: TGTGCCATCAGCTTGACTAGCGGGAGCCAAGAGACCCAGTACTTC
CDR3 protein: CAISLTSGSQETQYF

J gene: TRBJ2-7
clone size: medium-sized
D gene: .
V gene: TRBV7-9
CDR3 DNA: TGTGCCAGCAGCCTGCTGGGTTACGAGCAGTACTTC
CDR3 protein: CASSLLGYEQYF

J gene: TRBJ2-1
clone size: many
D gene: .
V gene: TRBV5-1
CDR3 DNA: TGCGCCAGCAGCTTGACTACCGGGTCCTTGAATTGGAACAATGAGCAGTTCTTC
CDR3 protein: CASSLTTGSLNWNNEQFF

J gene: TRBJ2-2
clone size: many
D gene: .
V gene: TRBV11-3
CDR3 DNA: TGTGCCAGCAGCTTAGAAACCGGGGAGCTGTTTTTT
CDR3 protein: CASSLETGELFF

J gene: TRBJ2-2
clone size: many
D gene: TRBD2
V gene: TRBV4-1
CDR3 DNA: TGCGCCAGCAGCCAAGATGCAGCGGGGGTAATCGGGGAGCTGTTTTTT
CDR3 protein: CASSQDAAGVIGELFF

J gene: TRBJ1-5
clone size: .
D gene: .
V gene: TRBV20-1
CDR3 DNA: TGCAGTGCTATAGGAACCGTGCTCCAGGAGAGGGCTCAGCCCCAGCATTTT
CDR3 protein: CSAIGTVLQERAQPQHF

J gene: TRBJ1-2
clone size: few
D gene: .
V gene: TRBV11-2
CDR3 DNA: TGTGCCAGCAGCTTAGAGTCAGGACTGAGGGTCTACACCTTC
CDR3 protein: CASSLESGLRVYTF

J gene: TRBJ2-3
clone size: .
D gene: TRBD1
V gene: TRBV6-1
CDR3 DNA: TGTGCCAGCTCGGGACAGAACACAGATACGCAGTATTTT
CDR3 protein: CASSGQNTDTQYF

J gene: TRBJ2-7
clone size: many
D gene: .
V gene: TRBV5-4
CDR3 DNA: TGTGCCAGCAGCTTGTTCGACGAGCAGTACTTC
CDR3 protein: CASSLFDEQYF

J gene: TRBJ1-1
clone size: medium-sized
D gene: .
V gene: TRBV6-1
CDR3 DNA: TGTGCCAGCAGTGCACGGGGTTTGGGGTACACTGAAGCTTTCTTT
CDR3 protein: CASSARGLGYTEAFF

J gene: TRBJ1-2
clone size: .
D gene: TRBD1
V gene: TRBV5-8
CDR3 DNA: TGTGCTAGCAACACGACAGGGGGCGCCTATGGCTACACCTTC
CDR3 protein: CASNTTGGAYGYTF

J gene: TRBJ1-4
clone size: many
D gene: TRBD1
V gene: TRBV5-1
CDR3 DNA: TGCGCCAGCAGCCTAGGACAGGATAATGAAAAACTGTTTTTT
CDR3 protein: CASSLGQDNEKLFF

J gene: TRBJ1-4
clone size: .
D gene: .
V gene: TRBV6-1
CDR3 DNA: TGTGCCAGCGTACGCCGGAAGAGGGGGGCAACTAATGAAAAACTGTTTTTT
CDR3 protein: CASVRRKRGATNEKLFF

J gene: TRBJ1-2
clone size: .
D gene: .
V gene: TRBV30
CDR3 DNA: TGTGCCTGGAGTGTGAGGGGGAACTATGGCTACACCTTC
CDR3 protein: CAWSVRGNYGYTF

J gene: TRBJ2-2
clone size: .
D gene: .
V gene: TRBV7-3
CDR3 DNA: TGTGCCAGCAGCCCCCAACCGGGAGCGAACACCGGGGAGCTGTTTTTT
CDR3 protein: CASSPQPGANTGELFF

J gene: TRBJ2-6
clone size: many
D gene: .
V gene: TRBV5-6
CDR3 DNA: TGTGCCAGCAGTCCGTCCGGTATCTCTGGGGCCAACGTCCTGACTTTC
CDR3 protein: CASSPSGISGANVLTF

J gene: TRBJ2-1
clone size: many
D gene: TRBD2
V gene: TRBV3-1
CDR3 DNA: TGTGCCAGCAGGCTAGGGACTAGCGGCTACAATGAGCAGTTCTTC
CDR3 protein: CASRLGTSGYNEQFF

J gene: TRBJ2-7
clone size: once
D gene: .
V gene: TRBV7-6
CDR3 DNA: TGTGCCAGCAGCCCCCAGGTCGGCGGCTCCTACGAGCAGTACTTC
CDR3 protein: CASSPQVGGSYEQYF

J gene: TRBJ2-5
clone size: many
D gene: TRBD2
V gene: TRBV11-3
CDR3 DNA: TGTGCCAGCAGGGCTAGCGGCCAAGAGACCCAGTACTTC
CDR3 protein: CASRASGQETQYF

J gene: TRBJ1-6
clone size: many
D gene: .
V gene: TRBV7-6
CDR3 DNA: TGTGCCAGCAGCTTAGGGGGTCGGGGGGGTAATTCACCCCTCCACTTT
CDR3 protein: CASSLGGRGGNSPLHF

J gene: TRBJ1-1
clone size: once
D gene: .
V gene: TRBV3-1
CDR3 DNA: TGTGCCAGCAGCCAAAGGGCCATTCACACTGAAGCTTTCTTT
CDR3 protein: CASSQRAIHTEAFF

J gene: TRBJ2-1
clone size: few
D gene: TRBD2
V gene: TRBV6-1
CDR3 DNA: TGTGCCAGCAACGACGGGACTAGCGGCTACAATGAGCAGTTCTTC
CDR3 protein: CASNDGTSGYNEQFF

J gene: TRBJ2-1
clone size: many
D gene: .
V gene: TRBV4-2
CDR3 DNA: TGTGCCAGCAGCCAAGGGGGTAGGGGCCATGAGCAGTTCTTC
CDR3 protein: CASSQGGRGHEQFF

J gene: TRBJ1-5
clone size: .
D gene: .
V gene: TRBV18
CDR3 DNA: TGTGCCAGCTCACCACTCACGACCCGTCTTGGGCCCCAGCATTTT
CDR3 protein: CASSPLTTRLGPQHF

J gene: TRBJ1-6
clone size: .
D gene: .
V gene: TRBV4-1
CDR3 DNA: TGCGCCAGCAGCCAGCCTGGAGGGGGAATTGGTTCACCCCTCCACTTT
CDR3 protein: CASSQPGGGIGSPLHF

J gene: TRBJ2-1
clone size: medium-sized
D gene: TRBD2
V gene: TRBV28
CDR3 DNA: TGTGCCAGCAGTGTCCTTAGCGGGAACAATGAGCAGTTCTTC
CDR3 protein: CASSVLSGNNEQFF

J gene: TRBJ2-7
clone size: few
D gene: .
V gene: TRBV27
CDR3 DNA: TGTGCCAGCAGTTCCCCCCGGGACGGGATCTACGAGCAGTACTTC
CDR3 protein: CASSSPRDGIYEQYF

J gene: TRBJ2-3
clone size: medium-sized
D gene: TRBD1
V gene: TRBV12-3/TRBV12-4
CDR3 DNA: TGTGCCAGCAGTATAGGATGGACAGGCAGCACAGATACGCAGTATTTT
CDR3 protein: CASSIGWTGSTDTQYF

J gene: TRBJ2-5
clone size: many
D gene: .
V gene: TRBV7-2
CDR3 DNA: TGTGCCAGCAGCTTATCGTCAGAGCAAGTGACCCAGTACTTC
CDR3 protein: CASSLSSEQVTQYF

J gene: TRBJ2-1
clone size: once
D gene: TRBD1
V gene: TRBV11-1
CDR3 DNA: TGTGCCAGCAGCTTACTTGACAGGGGCCGCAATGAGCAGTTCTTC
CDR3 protein: CASSLLDRGRNEQFF

J gene: TRBJ2-1
clone size: medium-sized
D gene: TRBD2
V gene: TRBV7-2
CDR3 DNA: TGTGCCAGCAGCTTCGGTAGCGGGGGGTCGAATGAGCAGTTCTTC
CDR3 protein: CASSFGSGGSNEQFF

J gene: TRBJ2-7
clone size: medium-sized
D gene: .
V gene: TRBV2
CDR3 DNA: TGTGCCAGCACCGGGGACCGATTCTCCTACGAGCAGTACTTC
CDR3 protein: CASTGDRFSYEQYF

J gene: TRBJ2-3
clone size: few
D gene: .
V gene: TRBV6-1
CDR3 DNA: TGTGCCAGCAGAAAACTCGGGGGCCCTGATACGCAGTATTTT
CDR3 protein: CASRKLGGPDTQYF

J gene: TRBJ2-7
clone size: few
D gene: .
V gene: TRBV15
CDR3 DNA: TGTGCCACCAGCAGAGATCGGGAACAGAGCTACGAGCAGTACTTC
CDR3 protein: CATSRDREQSYEQYF

J gene: TRBJ2-5
clone size: few
D gene: .
V gene: TRBV6-5
CDR3 DNA: TGTGCCAGCAGTTACTCCCCCGGGACCCCCCCAGGGGCCCAGTACTTC
CDR3 protein: CASSYSPGTPPGAQYF

J gene: TRBJ2-7
clone size: few
D gene: .
V gene: TRBV6-2/TRBV6-3
CDR3 DNA: TGTGCCAGCAGTTACGATGCAGGGCGTCGTTACGAGCAGTACTTC
CDR3 protein: CASSYDAGRRYEQYF

J gene: TRBJ2-7
clone size: many
D gene: TRBD2
V gene: TRBV7-6
CDR3 DNA: TGTGCCAGCAGCTTAGACCGCGGACTAGTAAACCTGGGCTACGAGCAGTACTTC
CDR3 protein: CASSLDRGLVNLGYEQYF

J gene: TRBJ2-7
clone size: medium-sized
D gene: TRBD2
V gene: TRBV5-1
CDR3 DNA: TGCGCCAGCAAGGGGACTAGCGGGAACAACTACGAGCAGTACTTC
CDR3 protein: CASKGTSGNNYEQYF

J gene: TRBJ2-1
clone size: medium-sized
D gene: .
V gene: TRBV6-1
CDR3 DNA: TGTGCCAGCAGTGGGGGGGTAGGGGAATATAATGAGCAGTTCTTC
CDR3 protein: CASSGGVGEYNEQFF

J gene: TRBJ2-2
clone size: few
D gene: .
V gene: TRBV6-4
CDR3 DNA: TGTGCCAGCATTGATGGGGACACCGGGGAGCTGTTTTTT
CDR3 protein: CASIDGDTGELFF

J gene: TRBJ2-2
clone size: many
D gene: .
V gene: TRBV7-2
CDR3 DNA: TGTGCCAGCAGCCCGGACGGGACGAACACCGGGGAGCTGTTTTTT
CDR3 protein: CASSPDGTNTGELFF

J gene: TRBJ2-2
clone size: few
D gene: .
V gene: TRBV27
CDR3 DNA: TGCACCAGCAGTTTTACCGGCCCGGGAGCCCCGTACACCGGGGAGCTGTTTTTT
CDR3 protein: CTSSFTGPGAPYTGELFF

J gene: TRBJ2-7
clone size: many
D gene: .
V gene: TRBV5-4
CDR3 DNA: TGTGCCAGCAGCTTGGGGGGGCTGTCAATCATGGACTTC
CDR3 protein: CASSLGGLSIMDF

J gene: TRBJ1-5
clone size: .
D gene: TRBD1
V gene: TRBV30
CDR3 DNA: TGTGCCTGGAGTCTCGCACTGGGACAGGGAGGGCCCCAGCATTTT
CDR3 protein: CAWSLALGQGGPQHF

J gene: TRBJ2-2
clone size: many
D gene: .
V gene: TRBV30
CDR3 DNA: TGTGCCTGGAGTGTCCCATCGCTGGGGACCGGGGAGCTGTTTTTT
CDR3 protein: CAWSVPSLGTGELFF

J gene: TRBJ1-1
clone size: medium-sized
D gene: .
V gene: TRBV12-3/TRBV12-4
CDR3 DNA: TGTGCCAGCAGTTTAACCCGGGGTGAAGCTTTCTTT
CDR3 protein: CASSLTRGEAFF

J gene: TRBJ2-1
clone size: many
D gene: .
V gene: TRBV9
CDR3 DNA: TGTGCCAGCAGCGTAATGGCAGGCTCCTACAATGAGCAGTTCTTC
CDR3 protein: CASSVMAGSYNEQFF

J gene: TRBJ2-6
clone size: many
D gene: .
V gene: TRBV3-1
CDR3 DNA: TGTGCCAGCAGCCACCAAATCGGTACTGGGGCCAACGTCCTGACTTTC
CDR3 protein: CASSHQIGTGANVLTF

J gene: TRBJ2-7
clone size: .
D gene: TRBD2
V gene: TRBV28
CDR3 DNA: TGTGCCAGCAGTTACGCCGGGACTAGGTCTCACGAGCAGTACTTC
CDR3 protein: CASSYAGTRSHEQYF

J gene: TRBJ2-3
clone size: many
D gene: TRBD2
V gene: TRBV4-2
CDR3 DNA: TGTGCCAGCAGCCAAGAGCTCACTAGCGGGGGTAGTCGCACAGATACGCAGTATTTT
CDR3 protein: CASSQELTSGGSRTDTQYF

J gene: TRBJ2-3
clone size: medium-sized
D gene: TRBD1
V gene: TRBV24-1
CDR3 DNA: TGTGCCACCACCCAGGGGGCCGACCTCACAGATACGCAGTATTTT
CDR3 protein: CATTQGADLTDTQYF

J gene: TRBJ2-7
clone size: .
D gene: TRBD1
V gene: TRBV13
CDR3 DNA: TGTGCCAGCAGCTTAAGACAGGGGGCCTACGAGCAGTACTTC
CDR3 protein: CASSLRQGAYEQYF

J gene: TRBJ1-2
clone size: .
D gene: .
V gene: TRBV2
CDR3 DNA: TGTGCCAGCAGTTTGGGGGAAGTACAAAGCGGCGGCTACACCTTC
CDR3 protein: CASSLGEVQSGGYTF

J gene: TRBJ2-7
clone size: .
D gene: .
V gene: TRBV14
CDR3 DNA: TGTGCCAGCAGCCAAGATAGGGCAGGGCAGTACTTC
CDR3 protein: CASSQDRAGQYF

J gene: TRBJ2-7
clone size: .
D gene: TRBD2
V gene: TRBV28
CDR3 DNA: TGTGCCAGCAGACTGGGACTAGCGGGAGTCGAGCAGTACTTC
CDR3 protein: CASRLGLAGVEQYF